This T cell receptor beta chain was recorded in a study of monozygotic twins with inflammatory bowel disease (dated by TCRdb to about 2019). Looking at the study overall: In total, around 30 monozygotic twin pairs made up the full study: 19 Danish pairs, all IBD-discordant, plus nine German pairs, of which four were IBD-concordant and five were IBD-discordant. Each individual had, on average, about 151 000 unique TCRalpha sequences and 181 000 unique TCRbeta sequences available for analysis. The search for disease-associated traits relied mainly on comparing IBD patients with their genetically identical healthy co-twins within discordant pairs. The research as a whole found: A decrease in TCRbeta repertoire diversity, as measured by inverse Simpson index, was observed in IBD patients compared with their healthy co-twins. The analysis was unable to tell different T cell subtypes apart. Differing immunosuppressive treatments among patients may have added background noise and inter-individual variability to the repertoires. Repertoire similarity did not differ between concordant and discordant twins, which could be due to limited statistical power. IBD patients shared fewer clonotypes with other individuals than healthy twins did, most markedly in patients showing signs of disease activity. The results gave no support for a single strong signal or clonotype linked to IBD.

In the case of this clonotype: Its antigen is still unknown.

From each donor, a roughly 2.5 ml peripheral blood sample was collected into PAXgene tubes and kept at -80 degrees C. Without any T cell sorting, total RNA was extracted from whole blood using the PAXgene blood miRNA kit on an automated QIAcube. Deep TCRalpha and TCRbeta repertoire profiling with unique molecular barcoding was performed on peripheral blood of monozygotic twin pairs concordant or discordant for inflammatory bowel disease. Smoking habits were recorded for all twin pairs, and individuals were classified as current, former or never smokers. According to the germline V gene, CDR1 reads LGHNA and CDR2 reads YNFKEQ. The CDR3 holds 15 amino acids from the cysteine to the phenylalanine. No DNA is given. The library was obtained by 5' RACE. For each TCR library, approximately 3.5 ug of total RNA was used. cDNA was synthesized with SMARTScribe reverse transcriptase in eight separate reactions per sample. During cDNA synthesis, unique molecular identifiers containing a 6-nucleotide sample barcode were introduced by template switching. Amplification of TCRalpha and TCRbeta cDNA involved two nested PCRs of around 16 and 10 cycles, and each PCR was followed by bead purification. Before amplification, the cDNA was both treated with uracil DNA-glycosylase and purified with the QIAquick PCR purification kit. The second PCR added Illumina TruSeq-compatible adapters along with sample-specific barcodes. Library quality and concentration were checked on TapeStation and Qubit, and libraries were pooled at around 5 ng each. The pooled libraries were sequenced with 2 x 100 bp reads and custom sequencing primers on an Illumina HiSeq2500 single-index Rapid Run. In the source study's methods: UMI-based consensus assembly with MiGEC version 1.2.6 was used to correct PCR and sequencing errors. V(D)J alignment, clonotype assembly and CDR3 extraction were performed with MiXCR version 2.1.1. Normalisation of gene usage, clonotype sharing and MAIT/NKT TCR abundance was achieved by analysing the top 1000, 10 000 and 20 000 clonotypes per sample. Diversity was computed as the inverse Simpson index with the vegan R package after downsampling to 27 000 UMIs. Paired Mann-Whitney U tests were applied to discordant twin pairs, with Benjamini-Hochberg correction for multiple testing. TCRdb reprocessed the reads and assigns one entry to each CDR3 protein sequence, leaving out DNA. It is TCRdb's table, rather than the study itself, that gives the V and J calls and clone size. The table for this sample shows approximately 420,000 distinct CDR3 sequences. Jointly, the top ten make up under 3% of the sample.

Here the chain combines TRBV4-2 and TRBJ1-6; absent DNA, TCRdb's TRBD1 call cannot be checked. The clonotype originates from a human donor with ulcerative colitis or Crohn's disease, or a healthy co-twin of an affected twin (not recorded which). Specimen: blood. The CDR3 corresponds to CASSPTDRGLSPLHF.